The present T cell receptor (beta chain) was sequenced within a study of beta chain features in type 1 diabetes. Expressed TCRB transcripts were sequenced because the entire RNA isolate underwent reverse transcription. The repertoire was sequenced with immunoSEQ multiplex PCR; TCRdb's copy has only in-frame clones and lacks some. The data hold about half a million clones, with more than 9.5% observed a single time. Study results and limitations: For Type 1 diabetes patients, all four CD4+ subsets carried TCRB CDR3s that were moderately but significantly shorter.

This CDR3 is built from 13 residues. With 3 bases removed from V and 4 bases from J, the gap between germline ends came to 9 bases. The germline gives CDR1 SGHTA, CDR2 FQGNSA. This clone was recorded a few times. The target antigen is unknown. This receptor was identified in a woman between 18 and 30 years old in good health. V and J are TRBV7-2 and TRBJ2-5; D possibly corresponds to TRBD1 (5 bases). Sample: naive CD4+ T cells from blood. The CDR3 loop reads CASSFGALETQYF. In nucleotides, the CDR3 is TGTGCCAGCAGCTTTGGGGCCCTAGAGACCCAGTACTTC. Full variable domain (outside the CDR3, taken from reference TRBV7-2 and TRBJ2-5): GAGVSQSPSNKVTEKGKDVELRCDPISGHTALYWYRQSLGQGLEFLIYFQGNSAPDKSGLPSDRFSAERTGGSVSTLTIQRTQQEDSAVYLCASSFGALETQYFGPGTRLLVL.